The clone carrying this TCR beta chain was found a few times. Unique molecular identifiers were built into the TCRbeta library. TCRdb reanalysed the PCR reads using MiXCR and keeps one entry per CDR3 protein. Here the sample spans around 960,000 distinct CDR3 sequences, about 29% being singletons. This sample stems from a study of T-cell reconstitution after alpha-beta-depleted transplantation in children. The input for sequencing was PBMCs, mostly from graft donor cells, taken 360 days after TCRalphabeta/CD19-depleted stem cell transplant. The TCR sequence derives from a boy in the first two years of life who had a stem cell transplant for SCID, so the T cells may come from the graft donor.

The CDR3 bases are TGTGCCAGCAGGGTCGGGACAGGGGTTTTGGTGGACACCGGGGAGCTGTTTTTT. Translation gives CASRVGTGVLVDTGELFF. This chain connects TRBV12-3 or TRBV12-4 to TRBJ2-2; 10 bases agree with TRBD1. This CDR3 contains 18 residues. V was clipped by 6 bases and J by 3 bases; unmatched bases: 13.